A selection of T cell receptor beta chains follows, all from one sample in a study of PD-1 blockade in classical Hodgkin lymphoma. Profiled with immunoSEQ multiplex PCR; TCRdb holds only in-frame clones, not every one. The sample has 40,000 to 55,000 clones, roughly 78% seen once; the top ten hold less than 40%. The material sequenced was peripheral blood mononuclear cells (PBMCs), taken before the fourth cycle of nivolumab. The origin of the receptors is a human donor with classical Hodgkin lymphoma. The CDR3 runs from the conserved cysteine through the conserved F or W. The D gene is left open where the match is weak. Rows give clone size only sometimes, using once, few, many, or a class for an expanded clone.

d_gene: .
v_gene: TRBV27
abundance: .
j_gene: TRBJ1-2
CDR3aa: CASSLSRSYGYTF
CDR3nt: TGTGCCAGCAGTTTATCGCGTTCCTATGGCTACACCTTC

d_gene: .
v_gene: TRBV30
abundance: .
j_gene: TRBJ1-2
CDR3aa: CAWNGGGRATF
CDR3nt: TGTGCCTGGAACGGAGGGGGTCGCGCCACCTTC

d_gene: .
v_gene: TRBV5-5
abundance: once
j_gene: TRBJ1-1
CDR3aa: CASSSSWAPEAFF
CDR3nt: TGTGCCAGCAGCTCCAGCTGGGCACCTGAAGCTTTCTTT

d_gene: .
v_gene: TRBV29-1
abundance: .
j_gene: TRBJ1-1
CDR3aa: CSVEGYRGSLENTEAFF
CDR3nt: TGCAGCGTTGAAGGTTATAGGGGTTCATTAGAGAACACTGAAGCTTTCTTT

d_gene: .
v_gene: TRBV15
abundance: .
j_gene: TRBJ1-5
CDR3aa: CATEERAGNGQPQHF
CDR3nt: TGTGCCACCGAGGAAAGGGCAGGGAACGGTCAGCCCCAGCATTTT

d_gene: .
v_gene: TRBV11-1
abundance: .
j_gene: TRBJ2-2
CDR3aa: CASSPGLDRELFF
CDR3nt: TGTGCCAGCAGCCCGGGACTTGACCGGGAGCTGTTTTTT

d_gene: .
v_gene: TRBV4-3
abundance: once
j_gene: TRBJ2-3
CDR3aa: CASSQDRAVRDTQYF
CDR3nt: TGCGCCAGCAGCCAAGATCGGGCGGTTCGGGATACGCAGTATTTT

d_gene: .
v_gene: TRBV14
abundance: .
j_gene: TRBJ1-1
CDR3aa: CASSTLGNTEAFF
CDR3nt: TGTGCCAGCAGCACCCTAGGGAACACTGAAGCTTTCTTT

d_gene: .
v_gene: TRBV5-5
abundance: .
j_gene: TRBJ2-4
CDR3aa: CASSLELSDQNIQYF
CDR3nt: TGTGCCAGCAGCTTGGAGCTTTCAGATCAAAACATTCAGTACTTC

d_gene: .
v_gene: TRBV6-5
abundance: few
j_gene: TRBJ1-3
CDR3aa: CASSSQWALSGNTIYF
CDR3nt: TGTGCCAGCAGTTCCCAATGGGCGCTCTCTGGAAACACCATATATTTT

d_gene: .
v_gene: TRBV4-3
abundance: many
j_gene: TRBJ2-7
CDR3aa: CASSQVLSSSYEQYF
CDR3nt: TGCGCCAGCAGCCAAGTTCTGTCTAGTTCCTACGAGCAGTACTTC

d_gene: TRBD1
v_gene: TRBV5-1
abundance: .
j_gene: TRBJ1-6
CDR3aa: CASSLTGDSPLHF
CDR3nt: TGCGCCAGCAGCCTGACAGGGGATTCACCCCTCCACTTT

d_gene: TRBD1
v_gene: TRBV18
abundance: once
j_gene: TRBJ1-1
CDR3aa: CASSPQDRGLDEAFF
CDR3nt: TGTGCCAGCTCCCCTCAGGACAGGGGGCTAGATGAAGCTTTCTTT

d_gene: TRBD2
v_gene: TRBV5-1
abundance: .
j_gene: TRBJ2-1
CDR3aa: CASIPNSGANNEQFF
CDR3nt: TGCGCCAGCATCCCAAATAGCGGGGCTAACAATGAGCAGTTCTTC

d_gene: .
v_gene: TRBV4-3
abundance: few
j_gene: TRBJ2-3
CDR3aa: CASSQDWGRTYTDTQYF
CDR3nt: TGCGCCAGCAGCCAAGATTGGGGGAGAACGTACACAGATACGCAGTATTTT

d_gene: TRBD1
v_gene: TRBV7-2
abundance: .
j_gene: TRBJ1-5
CDR3aa: CASSSRQGPRQPQHF
CDR3nt: TGTGCCAGCAGCTCAAGACAGGGCCCCCGGCAGCCCCAGCATTTT

d_gene: .
v_gene: TRBV18
abundance: .
j_gene: TRBJ2-7
CDR3aa: CASSPPPSPYEQYF
CDR3nt: TGTGCCAGCTCACCTCCTCCGTCCCCCTACGAGCAGTACTTC

d_gene: .
v_gene: TRBV21-1
abundance: medium-sized
j_gene: TRBJ1-1
CDR3aa: CASSTGQGLNTEAFF
CDR3nt: TGTGCCAGCAGCACGGGACAGGGTTTGAACACTGAAGCTTTCTTT

d_gene: TRBD1
v_gene: TRBV7-2
abundance: .
j_gene: TRBJ2-4
CDR3aa: CASSFATGLDIQYF
CDR3nt: TGTGCCAGCAGCTTCGCGACAGGGTTAGACATTCAGTACTTC

d_gene: TRBD2
v_gene: TRBV4-2
abundance: .
j_gene: TRBJ2-3
CDR3aa: CASSPSGRGGEDTQYF
CDR3nt: TGTGCCAGCAGCCCGAGCGGGAGGGGGGGTGAGGATACGCAGTATTTT

d_gene: TRBD1
v_gene: TRBV13
abundance: .
j_gene: TRBJ1-1
CDR3aa: CASSLQGVGTEAFF
CDR3nt: TGTGCCAGCAGCTTACAGGGGGTTGGCACTGAAGCTTTCTTT

d_gene: TRBD2
v_gene: TRBV4-3
abundance: .
j_gene: TRBJ2-5
CDR3aa: CASSQIWTSGDIQETQYF
CDR3nt: TGCGCCAGCAGCCAAATTTGGACTAGCGGGGATATACAAGAGACCCAGTACTTC

d_gene: .
v_gene: TRBV7-9
abundance: .
j_gene: TRBJ1-4
CDR3aa: CASSPLAGEKLFF
CDR3nt: TGTGCCAGCAGCCCTCTGGCGGGTGAAAAACTGTTTTTT

d_gene: .
v_gene: TRBV30
abundance: .
j_gene: TRBJ1-6
CDR3aa: CAFTRDILISPLHF
CDR3nt: TGTGCCTTCACGAGGGACATACTGATTTCACCCCTCCACTTT

d_gene: .
v_gene: TRBV5-1
abundance: .
j_gene: TRBJ1-1
CDR3aa: CASSFGLSSGNTEAFF
CDR3nt: TGCGCCAGCAGCTTTGGTTTGTCCAGTGGGAACACTGAAGCTTTCTTT

d_gene: .
v_gene: TRBV5-1
abundance: .
j_gene: TRBJ2-2
CDR3aa: CASSPEGELFF
CDR3nt: TGCGCCAGCAGCCCGGAGGGGGAGCTGTTTTTT

d_gene: TRBD1
v_gene: TRBV30
abundance: .
j_gene: TRBJ1-3
CDR3aa: CAWSATGDTIYF
CDR3nt: TGTGCCTGGAGTGCCACAGGGGACACCATATATTTT

d_gene: .
v_gene: TRBV6-6
abundance: .
j_gene: TRBJ2-2
CDR3aa: CASSYLGTGELFF
CDR3nt: TGTGCCAGCAGTTACTTGGGCACCGGGGAGCTGTTTTTT

d_gene: TRBD1
v_gene: TRBV10-3
abundance: few
j_gene: TRBJ1-1
CDR3aa: CAISETGVNTEAFF
CDR3nt: TGTGCCATCAGCGAGACAGGGGTGAACACTGAAGCTTTCTTT

d_gene: .
v_gene: TRBV7-9
abundance: .
j_gene: TRBJ1-2
CDR3aa: CASSWVGDYGYTF
CDR3nt: TGTGCCAGCAGCTGGGTGGGTGACTATGGCTACACCTTC

d_gene: .
v_gene: TRBV7-2
abundance: .
j_gene: TRBJ1-5
CDR3aa: CASSLVWGGNQPQHF
CDR3nt: TGTGCCAGCAGCTTAGTGTGGGGGGGCAATCAGCCCCAGCATTTT

d_gene: .
v_gene: TRBV7-7
abundance: .
j_gene: TRBJ2-5
CDR3aa: CASSLGGEYQETQYF
CDR3nt: TGTGCTAGCAGCTTAGGTGGTGAATACCAAGAGACCCAGTACTTC

d_gene: .
v_gene: TRBV29-1
abundance: .
j_gene: TRBJ2-7
CDR3aa: CSVIGQVEQYF
CDR3nt: TGCAGCGTCATCGGTCAGGTCGAGCAGTACTTC

d_gene: TRBD2
v_gene: TRBV7-8
abundance: .
j_gene: TRBJ2-5
CDR3aa: CASSLGSGGETQYF
CDR3nt: TGTGCCAGCAGCTTAGGTAGCGGGGGAGAGACCCAGTACTTC

d_gene: TRBD1
v_gene: TRBV28
abundance: .
j_gene: TRBJ2-1
CDR3aa: CASSSGQGARDEQFF
CDR3nt: TGTGCCAGCAGCTCTGGACAGGGGGCGAGGGATGAGCAGTTCTTC

d_gene: TRBD2
v_gene: TRBV11-1
abundance: .
j_gene: TRBJ2-3
CDR3aa: CASSGPGGGTDTQYF
CDR3nt: TGTGCCAGCAGCGGCCCGGGCGGGGGAACAGATACGCAGTATTTT

d_gene: .
v_gene: TRBV7-9
abundance: .
j_gene: TRBJ2-1
CDR3aa: CASSLVQGINEQFF
CDR3nt: TGTGCCAGCAGCTTAGTTCAGGGTATCAATGAGCAGTTCTTC

d_gene: .
v_gene: TRBV28
abundance: .
j_gene: TRBJ1-5
CDR3aa: CASSRGGSNQPQHF
CDR3nt: TGTGCCAGCAGTCGGGGGGGGAGCAATCAGCCCCAGCATTTT

d_gene: .
v_gene: TRBV19
abundance: .
j_gene: TRBJ2-2
CDR3aa: CASSIRTDIWLFF
CDR3nt: TGTGCCAGTAGTATCCGGACAGATATATGGCTGTTTTTT

d_gene: .
v_gene: TRBV6-5
abundance: once
j_gene: TRBJ1-1
CDR3aa: CASSTLGTEAFF
CDR3nt: TGTGCCAGCAGTACCCTGGGGACTGAAGCTTTCTTT

d_gene: .
v_gene: TRBV30
abundance: .
j_gene: TRBJ1-2
CDR3aa: CAWKRDYGYTF
CDR3nt: TGTGCCTGGAAACGGGACTATGGCTACACCTTC

d_gene: .
v_gene: TRBV7-2
abundance: .
j_gene: TRBJ1-1
CDR3aa: CASSLEAQGEAFF
CDR3nt: TGTGCCAGCAGCTTAGAGGCCCAGGGCGAAGCTTTCTTT

d_gene: TRBD1
v_gene: TRBV7-9
abundance: .
j_gene: TRBJ2-3
CDR3aa: CASSSDRFLDTQYF
CDR3nt: TGTGCCAGCAGCTCGGACAGGTTTTTAGATACGCAGTATTTT

d_gene: .
v_gene: TRBV12-5
abundance: .
j_gene: TRBJ2-3
CDR3aa: CASGLASTDTQYF
CDR3nt: TGTGCTAGTGGTTTGGCTAGCACAGATACGCAGTATTTT

d_gene: .
v_gene: TRBV11-2
abundance: .
j_gene: TRBJ2-3
CDR3aa: CASNAGEIDTQYF
CDR3nt: TGTGCCAGCAACGCAGGGGAAATAGATACGCAGTATTTT

d_gene: .
v_gene: TRBV28
abundance: .
j_gene: TRBJ1-2
CDR3aa: CASSTPSRNYGYTF
CDR3nt: TGTGCCAGCAGCACACCATCTAGGAACTATGGCTACACCTTC

d_gene: TRBD2
v_gene: TRBV2
abundance: .
j_gene: TRBJ2-2
CDR3aa: CASSDRAGDANTGELFF
CDR3nt: TGTGCCAGCAGTGATCGAGCGGGGGACGCGAACACCGGGGAGCTGTTTTTT

d_gene: TRBD1
v_gene: TRBV11-3
abundance: .
j_gene: TRBJ1-1
CDR3aa: CASSRGQGEMNTEAFF
CDR3nt: TGTGCCAGCAGCCGAGGACAGGGGGAGATGAACACTGAAGCTTTCTTT

d_gene: .
v_gene: TRBV2
abundance: once
j_gene: TRBJ2-5
CDR3aa: CASSESGRLETQYF
CDR3nt: TGTGCCAGCAGTGAGAGCGGGCGTCTAGAGACCCAGTACTTC

d_gene: .
v_gene: TRBV30
abundance: .
j_gene: TRBJ1-3
CDR3aa: CAWSKGHSSGNTIYF
CDR3nt: TGTGCCTGGAGTAAAGGACACTCTTCTGGAAACACCATATATTTT

d_gene: TRBD1
v_gene: TRBV11-3
abundance: .
j_gene: TRBJ2-1
CDR3aa: CASSLRGGLSYNEQFF
CDR3nt: TGTGCCAGCAGCTTACGAGGGGGCCTCTCCTACAATGAGCAGTTCTTC

d_gene: .
v_gene: TRBV18
abundance: .
j_gene: TRBJ1-1
CDR3aa: CASSPLGTMNTEAFF
CDR3nt: TGTGCCAGCTCACCACTCGGGACCATGAACACTGAAGCTTTCTTT

d_gene: TRBD1
v_gene: TRBV6-6
abundance: .
j_gene: TRBJ1-5
CDR3aa: CASSTGQGNQPQHF
CDR3nt: TGTGCCAGCAGTACGGGACAGGGTAATCAGCCCCAGCATTTT

d_gene: .
v_gene: TRBV5-1
abundance: .
j_gene: TRBJ2-3
CDR3aa: CASSPGHETDTQYF
CDR3nt: TGCGCCAGCAGCCCGGGCCATGAAACAGATACGCAGTATTTT

d_gene: .
v_gene: TRBV7-9
abundance: few
j_gene: TRBJ1-1
CDR3aa: CASSLERDTEAFF
CDR3nt: TGTGCCAGCAGCTTAGAACGGGACACTGAAGCTTTCTTT

d_gene: .
v_gene: TRBV11-3
abundance: .
j_gene: TRBJ1-2
CDR3aa: CASSLVAGWNYGYTF
CDR3nt: TGTGCCAGCAGCTTAGTTGCAGGGTGGAACTATGGCTACACCTTC